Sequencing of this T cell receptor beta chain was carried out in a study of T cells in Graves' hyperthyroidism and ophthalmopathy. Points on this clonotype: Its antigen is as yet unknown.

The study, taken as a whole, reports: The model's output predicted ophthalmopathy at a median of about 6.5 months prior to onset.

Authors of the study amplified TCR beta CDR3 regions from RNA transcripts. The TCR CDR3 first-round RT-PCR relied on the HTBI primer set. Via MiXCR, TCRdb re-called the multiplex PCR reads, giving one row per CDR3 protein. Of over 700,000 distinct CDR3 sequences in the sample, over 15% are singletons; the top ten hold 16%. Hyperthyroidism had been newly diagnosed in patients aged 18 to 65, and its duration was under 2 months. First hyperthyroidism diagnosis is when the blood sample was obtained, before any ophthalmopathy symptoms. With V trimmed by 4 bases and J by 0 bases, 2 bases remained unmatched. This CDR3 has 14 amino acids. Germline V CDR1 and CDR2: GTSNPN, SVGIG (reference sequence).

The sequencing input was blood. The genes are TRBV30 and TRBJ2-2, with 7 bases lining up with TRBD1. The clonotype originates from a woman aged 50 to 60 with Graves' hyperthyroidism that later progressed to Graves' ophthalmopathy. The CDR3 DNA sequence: TGTGCCTGGAAAGGGGGCCCGAACACCGGGGAGCTGTTTTTT. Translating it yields CAWKGGPNTGELFF.